Listed below are T cell receptor beta chains from one sample, sequenced in a study of OX40 agonist ivuxolimab in advanced cancers. Repertoires were generated with immunoSEQ multiplex PCR, while TCRdb's copy carries only in-frame clones and drops some. This sample has tens of thousands of clones, with approximately 86% found just once. Source: CD4+ or CD8+ T cells sorted from blood, taken in a trial of the OX40 agonist ivuxolimab. The receptors were gathered from an adult with an advanced solid tumor such as melanoma, head and neck, liver or kidney cancer. CDR3s include the opening cysteine and the closing phenylalanine or tryptophan. A D gene is named only where the DNA matches it firmly. Expanded clones get a size class; other rows say once, few or many, or leave the size out.

>TRBV28|once|TRBD1|TRBJ1-4
TGTGCCAGCAGGGTGGGACAGCCTAATGAAAAACTGTTTTTT
CASRVGQPNEKLFF
>TRBV5-6|.|TRBD1|TRBJ2-3
TGTGCCAGCAGCTTAGGGGGCCACACAGATACGCAGTATTTT
CASSLGGHTDTQYF
>TRBV5-6|.|.|TRBJ2-7
TGTGCCAGCAGCTTGGCCGGGGTGGAAAACGAGCAGTACTTC
CASSLAGVENEQYF
>TRBV18|.|.|TRBJ1-4
TGTGCCAGCTCACGGGACGGACGTAATGAAAAACTGTTTTTT
CASSRDGRNEKLFF
>TRBV28|.|TRBD1|TRBJ1-2
TGTGTCAGCAGTGCAGGGGGGGTTCCCTATGGCTACACCTTC
CVSSAGGVPYGYTF
>TRBV6-5|.|.|TRBJ1-5
TGTGCCAGCAGCTCAGGCCGGATTAATCAGCCCCAGCATTTT
CASSSGRINQPQHF
>TRBV7-9|.|.|TRBJ2-1
TGTGCCAGCAGCTTACAGGGCGTGAGCTCCTACAATGAGCAGTTCTTC
CASSLQGVSSYNEQFF
>TRBV28|.|TRBD1|TRBJ1-5
TGTGCCAGCAGTTCGGGACAGGGCGGCAATCAGCCCCAGCATTTT
CASSSGQGGNQPQHF
>TRBV2|.|.|TRBJ1-1
TGTGCCAGCAGTGTTTACAGGGTTCAAGCTTTCTTT
CASSVYRVQAFF
>TRBV6-1|once|.|TRBJ1-4
TGTGCCAGCAGCGTCGGGCCAACTAATGAAAAACTGTTTTTT
CASSVGPTNEKLFF
>TRBV28|.|.|TRBJ2-7
TGTGCCAGCAGTTTTTTCCAGGGTTCCAACGAGCAGTACTTC
CASSFFQGSNEQYF
>TRBV5-1|.|.|TRBJ1-3
TGCGCCAGCAGCCAGGCGGGCGGGGGAAACACCATATATTTT
CASSQAGGGNTIYF
>TRBV5-1|few|.|TRBJ1-1
TGCGCCAGCAGCTTGGAGCTGGGACGGTTGAACACTGAAGCTTTCTTT
CASSLELGRLNTEAFF
>TRBV4-1|.|TRBD1|TRBJ1-2
TGCGCCAGCAGCCACGAAAGGGGACAGCGGGGCTACACCTTC
CASSHERGQRGYTF
>TRBV4-3|.|.|TRBJ1-5
TGCGCCAGCAGCCAAGAATTGAGGCACGCGAGCAATCAGCCCCAGCATTTT
CASSQELRHASNQPQHF
>TRBV13|.|.|TRBJ1-6
TGTGCCAGCAGCCACCAGTCTCGCGGGTATAATTCACCCCTCCACTTT
CASSHQSRGYNSPLHF
>TRBV11-3|.|TRBD1|TRBJ2-1
TGTGCCAGCAGCTACAGACAGGGGACTGAGCAGTTCTTC
CASSYRQGTEQFF